These T cell receptor beta chains were read from a single sample in a study of T cell repertoires in ileal Crohn's disease. Generated by immunoSEQ multiplex PCR, the TCRdb table keeps only in-frame clones and is missing some. Here the sample spans 55,000 to 65,000 clones, 85% to 90% being singletons. Sequencing was carried out using ileal tissue. These receptors were obtained from an adult with Crohn's disease. CDR3s include the opening cysteine and the closing phenylalanine or tryptophan. The D gene is left open where the match is weak. Rows may omit the clone size; those that give it use once, few, many or a size class.

TRBV11-3	TRBJ2-3	NA	TRBD2	TGTGCCAGCACCACCACGGGTAGCGGGAGAATGGCTACGCAGTATTTT	CASTTTGSGRMATQYF
TRBV4-1	TRBJ2-2	NA	TRBD1	TGCGCCAGCAGCAAAAGATGGGGACAGGCGAACACCGGGGAGCTGTTTTTT	CASSKRWGQANTGELFF
TRBV2	TRBJ1-5	NA	NA	TGTGCCACCCGGACAGAAGGCAATCAGCCCCAGCATTTT	CATRTEGNQPQHF
TRBV6-6	TRBJ1-3	NA	NA	TGTGCCAGCAGTTTGGAGTGGTCTGGAAACACCATATATTTT	CASSLEWSGNTIYF
TRBV6-1	TRBJ1-5	NA	NA	TGTGCCAGCAGTGAAGCAGGGAGATATCAGCCCCAGCATTTT	CASSEAGRYQPQHF
TRBV7-9	TRBJ1-2	NA	NA	TGTGCCAGCAGCTTAGCCATGACGGGGGGTGGTGGCTACACCTTC	CASSLAMTGGGGYTF
TRBV9	TRBJ1-2	NA	NA	TGTGCCAGCAGCCCCAATCCAGGAGGTTCGAACTATGGCTACACCTTC	CASSPNPGGSNYGYTF
TRBV13	TRBJ1-2	NA	NA	TGTGCCAGCAGCTTTCTGCGGGGATCCCATGGCTACACCTTC	CASSFLRGSHGYTF
TRBV19	TRBJ2-4	NA	TRBD2	TGTGCCAGTAGTGTTGGCGGGAGGGGGATGGGCATTCAGTACTTC	CASSVGGRGMGIQYF
TRBV6-1	TRBJ1-5	NA	NA	TGTGCCAGCATTAGATCCAGGGGCCTGAATCAGCCCCAGCATTTT	CASIRSRGLNQPQHF
TRBV20-1	TRBJ1-1	NA	NA	TGCAGTGCTATCCGGACACCCGAAGCTTTCTTT	CSAIRTPEAFF
TRBV5-4	TRBJ2-2	NA	NA	TGTGCCAGCAGTTTAGACGGGAATCCGTCCGGGGAGCTGTTTTTT	CASSLDGNPSGELFF
TRBV7-7	TRBJ2-5	NA	NA	TGTGCCAGCAGCCCCTCGGAGACCCAGTACTTC	CASSPSETQYF
TRBV29-1	TRBJ1-2	NA	TRBD1	TGCAGCGGACAGGGGCCCGACGTACGCTATGGCTACACCTTC	CSGQGPDVRYGYTF
TRBV5-6	TRBJ1-2	NA	TRBD1	TGTGCCAGCAGCCCCAGGGGGGGCTACACCTTC	CASSPRGGYTF
TRBV7-8	TRBJ2-1	NA	TRBD2	TGTGCCAGCAGCTTAGAGCTAGCGGCCTACAATGAGCAGTTCTTC	CASSLELAAYNEQFF
TRBV5-3	TRBJ2-1	NA	TRBD1	TGTGCCAGAAGCTTGACAGGGGTGAATGAGCAGTTCTTC	CARSLTGVNEQFF
TRBV10-2	TRBJ2-2	NA	NA	TGCGCCAGCAGGGTGAGGAACACCGGGGAGCTGTTTTTT	CASRVRNTGELFF
TRBV27	TRBJ1-5	NA	NA	TGTGCCAGCCGGTTTGGAGGTGCCAATAGCAATCAGCCCCAGCATTTT	CASRFGGANSNQPQHF
TRBV5-6	TRBJ1-1	NA	NA	TGTGCCAGCAGCCCACTCGACAGGATGAACACTGAAGCTTTCTTT	CASSPLDRMNTEAFF
TRBV29-1	TRBJ1-2	NA	NA	TGCAGCGTTACTGATCCAGGCTATGGCTACACCTTC	CSVTDPGYGYTF
TRBV6-5	TRBJ2-1	NA	NA	TGTGCCAGCAGGGCCGCTCGGGATGAGCAGTTCTTC	CASRAARDEQFF
TRBV4-1	TRBJ2-3	NA	NA	TGCGCCAGCAGCCAAGTCGCGATTAGTAGCACAGATACGCAGTATTTT	CASSQVAISSTDTQYF
TRBV18	TRBJ1-4	few	NA	TGTGCCAGCTCACGGGGGCTGGAAGAAAAACTGTTTTTT	CASSRGLEEKLFF